These T cell receptor beta chains were read from a single sample in a study of blood T cell repertoires in COVID-19. The data were produced by immunoSEQ multiplex PCR, yet TCRdb's version contains in-frame clones alone and is incomplete. The table records about 390,000 clones, about 90% of them present only once. The sequencing input was peripheral blood. The receptors come from a woman aged 55-75 years with COVID-19, enrolled during active disease. Both conserved end residues are part of each CDR3. Each record gives: clone size, V gene, J gene, D gene, CDR3 DNA, CDR3 protein. The D gene is left open where the match is weak. Clone size is shown for a subset of rows, as once, few, many or a class of expanded clone.

-	TRBV19	TRBJ1-5	-	TGTGCCAGTAAAGGGAGGCAGTTCAATAGCAATCAGCCCCAGCATTTT	CASKGRQFNSNQPQHF
-	TRBV6-5	TRBJ1-1	-	TGTGCCAGCACCGCAATTGGTGGCACCTCTGAAGCTTTCTTT	CASTAIGGTSEAFF
-	TRBV19	TRBJ2-1	TRBD2	TGTGCCAGTAGTAAAGCGGGGGGATACAATGAGCAGTTCTTC	CASSKAGGYNEQFF
few	TRBV3-1/TRBV3-2	TRBJ2-5	TRBD2	TGTGCCAGCAGCCCTCGGGGGGAGCTCTCGGAGACCCAGTACTTC	CASSPRGELSETQYF
-	TRBV5-4	TRBJ2-1	TRBD2	TGTGCCAGCAGCCTAAGCGGGGGGGGCTACAATGAGCAGTTCTTC	CASSLSGGGYNEQFF
-	TRBV5-1	TRBJ1-4	-	TGCGCCAGCAGCCTAGCGGGGGCAGGATCTAATGAAAAACTGTTTTTT	CASSLAGAGSNEKLFF
few	TRBV5-8	TRBJ1-3	-	TGTGCCAGCAGCTTGGGACAGCTGGTGGGAAACACCATATATTTT	CASSLGQLVGNTIYF
-	TRBV6-2/TRBV6-3	TRBJ1-1	-	TGTGCCAGCAGTGTCCTTGCGACTGAAGCTTTCTTT	CASSVLATEAFF
-	TRBV6-1	TRBJ1-6	TRBD1	TGTGCCAGCAGTGCCCTGGACAGGGGGTCGACTTCACCCCTCCACTTT	CASSALDRGSTSPLHF
-	TRBV3-1/TRBV3-2	TRBJ1-4	-	TGTGCCAGCAGTTATACTCGGAGAAAACTGTTTTTT	CASSYTRRKLFF
few	TRBV18	TRBJ1-2	TRBD1	TGTGCCAGCTCTCCCGACCAGGGGGGCTATGGCTACACCTTC	CASSPDQGGYGYTF
-	TRBV5-1	TRBJ1-5	-	TGCGCCAGCAGCTTGGCTGCGCTTTCTCATAGCAATCAGCCCCAGCATTTT	CASSLAALSHSNQPQHF
-	TRBV18	TRBJ2-5	TRBD1	TGTGCCAGCTCACTCCGGGACAGGGGTTCAGAGACCCAGTACTTC	CASSLRDRGSETQYF
-	TRBV19	TRBJ1-2	-	TGTGCCAGTAGTATATCCAGTACTAACTATGGCTACACCTTC	CASSISSTNYGYTF
few	TRBV11-3	TRBJ2-1	TRBD2	TGTGCCAGCAGCCCAAGGACTAGCGGGGGGGCAAATGAGCAGTTCTTC	CASSPRTSGGANEQFF
-	TRBV5-1	TRBJ2-5	-	TGCGCCAGCAGCTTGAGTAGTCAGGGGAAGCAAGAGACCCAGTACTTC	CASSLSSQGKQETQYF
-	TRBV7-9	TRBJ2-1	TRBD2	TGTGCCAGCAGCTCCCCGTTGGGAGCGGGGGAATACAATGAGCAGTTCTTC	CASSSPLGAGEYNEQFF
many	TRBV27	TRBJ2-3	TRBD2	TGTGCCAGCAGTCCGACTAGCGGGGGAGGTGATACGCAGTATTTT	CASSPTSGGGDTQYF
-	TRBV6-5	TRBJ1-6	-	TGTGCCAGCGGGGGGGAGGGGGGCAATTCACCCCTCCACTTT	CASGGEGGNSPLHF
-	TRBV3-1/TRBV3-2	TRBJ1-3	TRBD1	TGTGCCAGCAGCCCAGCCGGGACAGGCGGGCGGCGGAACACCATATATTTT	CASSPAGTGGRRNTIYF
once	TRBV7-2	TRBJ1-3	TRBD1	TGTGCCAGCAGCTTAGAAGGGGGCAGAAACACCATATATTTT	CASSLEGGRNTIYF
-	TRBV28	TRBJ1-6	-	TGTGCCATGAAGGGGAATCAATATAATTCACCCCTCCACTTT	CAMKGNQYNSPLHF
-	TRBV7-8	TRBJ1-6	-	TGTGCCAGCAGCTTAGTCCCCACAGGGCACTCCTATAATTCACCCCTCCACTTT	CASSLVPTGHSYNSPLHF
-	TRBV29-1	TRBJ2-4	-	TGCAGCGTTGAATCAGCGCCCAAAAACATTCAGTACTTC	CSVESAPKNIQYF
-	TRBV5-1	TRBJ1-1	TRBD1	TGCGCCAGTTTTCCACGACAGGGGGCGAACACTGAAGCTTTCTTT	CASFPRQGANTEAFF
-	TRBV5-8	TRBJ2-6	-	TGTGCCAGACCTCCGGACAGCGGGATATCTGGGGCCAACGTCCTGACTTTC	CARPPDSGISGANVLTF
-	TRBV5-8	TRBJ2-3	-	TGTGCCGGGGGACTTGAGCGTGGGTATACGCAGTATTTT	CAGGLERGYTQYF
-	TRBV7-9	TRBJ1-4	-	TGTGCCAGCAGCCCTCAGGCAACTAATGAAAAACTGTTTTTT	CASSPQATNEKLFF
-	TRBV20-1	TRBJ1-2	-	TGCAGTGCTAGTTCCAGGGCCGGCTATGGCTACACCTTC	CSASSRAGYGYTF
-	TRBV3-1/TRBV3-2	TRBJ2-7	-	TGTGCCAGCGCTAGACAGCCCACCTACGAGCAGTACTTC	CASARQPTYEQYF
-	TRBV6-4	TRBJ1-2	TRBD1	TGTGCCAGCAGTGACTACGCAGGGGGCGGCTATGGCTACACCTTC	CASSDYAGGGYGYTF
once	TRBV5-1	TRBJ2-2	-	TGCGCCAGCAGCCCCGGACAATACACCGGGGAGCTGTTTTTT	CASSPGQYTGELFF
-	TRBV9	TRBJ1-1	-	TGTGCCAGCAGCGACTCACTGGACAGTTTGAACACTGAAGCTTTCTTT	CASSDSLDSLNTEAFF
-	TRBV2	TRBJ1-5	TRBD1	TGTGCCAGCAGTGGACAGGGCAGCAGCAATCAGCCCCAGCATTTT	CASSGQGSSNQPQHF
-	TRBV6-4	TRBJ2-5	-	TGTGCCAGCAGCCGAGGCGGGGCCTCGGGGGAGACCCAGTACTTC	CASSRGGASGETQYF
few	TRBV6-6	TRBJ1-6	-	TGTGCCAGCAGTCGACAGAATTCACCCCTCCACTTT	CASSRQNSPLHF
-	TRBV19	TRBJ2-1	TRBD2	TGTGCCAGTAATGGCGGGGGGTCGATAAATGGTGAGCAGTTCTTC	CASNGGGSINGEQFF
-	TRBV5-1	TRBJ1-3	TRBD1	TGCGCCAGCAGCGCCTGGACAGGGGCCTCTGGAAACACCATATATTTT	CASSAWTGASGNTIYF